This T cell receptor beta chain comes out of a study of CD8+CD57+ T cells in acquired aplastic anemia. Overall study context: On average, sorted CD4+ and CD8+ cells gave about 3.1 ug of DNA. General study points: Patients and controls shared twenty-nine CD8+ CDR3 sequences. Patients were compared with controls for CD8+ Simpson's diversity, and no significant difference emerged.

The junction had 5 bases not matched to a gene; V was cut back by 6 bases and J by 1 base. The CDR3 runs to 15 residues. Per the germline V gene, CDR1 is MNHNS and CDR2 is SASEGT. This clonotype was recorded at least ten times. Its antigen is not known. The use of genomic DNA as template underpinned the TCR beta VDJ and CDR3 profiling. TCRdb recomputed calls from the reads with MiXCR, one row per CDR3 protein. The sample includes about 200,000 distinct CDR3 sequences, around 50% of them seen just once. Selection for sequencing was limited to patients who had shown CD8+CD57+ cell expansion by flow cytometry. No therapy was given to patients before blood sampling.

This TCR was recovered from a human donor with aplastic anemia. What was sequenced was sorted CD4+, CD8+, or CD8+CD57+ T cells (not recorded which) from PBMCs. The gene calls are TRBV6-1 and TRBJ2-7; 11 nucleotides match TRBD1. The CDR3 is CASSSRDRGSYEQYF. CDR3 DNA: TGTGCCAGCAGCTCCCGGGACAGGGGGTCCTACGAGCAGTACTTC.